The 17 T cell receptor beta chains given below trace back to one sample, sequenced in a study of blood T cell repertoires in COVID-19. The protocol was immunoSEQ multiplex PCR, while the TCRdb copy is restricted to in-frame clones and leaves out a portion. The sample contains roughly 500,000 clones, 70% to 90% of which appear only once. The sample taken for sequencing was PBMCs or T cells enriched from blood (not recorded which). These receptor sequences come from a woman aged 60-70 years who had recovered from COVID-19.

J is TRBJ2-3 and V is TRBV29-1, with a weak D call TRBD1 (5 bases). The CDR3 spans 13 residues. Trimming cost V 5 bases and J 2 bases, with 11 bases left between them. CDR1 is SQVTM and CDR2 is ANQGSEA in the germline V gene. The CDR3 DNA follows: TGCAGCGTTCTGACAGTACTCACAGATACGCAGTATTTT. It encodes CSVLTVLTDTQYF.

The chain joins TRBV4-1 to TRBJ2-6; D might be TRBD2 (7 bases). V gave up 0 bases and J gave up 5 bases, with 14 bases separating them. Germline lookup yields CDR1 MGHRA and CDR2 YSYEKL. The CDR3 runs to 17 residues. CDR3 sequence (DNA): TGCGCCAGCAGCCAAGACCCGGGGGGCGCCAGGGCCAACGTCCTGACTTTC. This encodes CASSQDPGGARANVLTF.

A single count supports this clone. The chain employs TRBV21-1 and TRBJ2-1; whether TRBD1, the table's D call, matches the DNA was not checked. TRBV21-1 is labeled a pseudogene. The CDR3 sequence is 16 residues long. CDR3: CASNQTWTGIYNEQFF. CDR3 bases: TGTGCCAGCAACCAAACTTGGACAGGGATATACAATGAGCAGTTCTTC.

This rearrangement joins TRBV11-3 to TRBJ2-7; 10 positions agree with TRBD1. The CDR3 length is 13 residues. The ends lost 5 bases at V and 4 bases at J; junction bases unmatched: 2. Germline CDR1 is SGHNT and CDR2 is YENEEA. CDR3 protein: CASSPDRGYEQYF. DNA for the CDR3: TGTGCCAGCAGCCCGGACAGGGGGTACGAGCAGTACTTC.

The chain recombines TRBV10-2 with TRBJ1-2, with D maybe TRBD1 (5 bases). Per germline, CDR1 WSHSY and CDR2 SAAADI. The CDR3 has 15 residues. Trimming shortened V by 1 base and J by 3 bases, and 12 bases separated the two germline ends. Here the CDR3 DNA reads TGCGCCAGCAGTGAGTTTCGGCGGGGGGACTATGGCTACACCTTC. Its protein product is CASSEFRRGDYGYTF.

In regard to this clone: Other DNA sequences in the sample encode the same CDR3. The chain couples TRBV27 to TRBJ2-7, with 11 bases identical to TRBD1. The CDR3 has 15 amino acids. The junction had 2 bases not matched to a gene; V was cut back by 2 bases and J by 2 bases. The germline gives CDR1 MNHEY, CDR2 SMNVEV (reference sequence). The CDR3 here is CASSLGTGGTYEQYF. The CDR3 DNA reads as TGTGCCAGCAGTTTAGGGACAGGGGGGACCTACGAGCAGTACTTC.

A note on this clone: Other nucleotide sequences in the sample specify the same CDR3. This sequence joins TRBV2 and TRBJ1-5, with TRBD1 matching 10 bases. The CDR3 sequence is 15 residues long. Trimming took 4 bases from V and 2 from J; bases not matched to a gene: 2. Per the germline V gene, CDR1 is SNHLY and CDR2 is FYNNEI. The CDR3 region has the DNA TGTGCCAGCAGTGCCGGGACAGGGGGCAATCAGCCCCAGCATTTT. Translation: CASSAGTGGNQPQHF.

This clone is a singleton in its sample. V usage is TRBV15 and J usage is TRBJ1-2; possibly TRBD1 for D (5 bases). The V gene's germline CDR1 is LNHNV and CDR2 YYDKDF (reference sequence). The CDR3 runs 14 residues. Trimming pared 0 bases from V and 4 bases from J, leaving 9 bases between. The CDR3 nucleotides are TGTGCCACCAGCAGAGACAGGGTGAGCTATGGCTACACCTTC. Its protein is CATSRDRVSYGYTF.

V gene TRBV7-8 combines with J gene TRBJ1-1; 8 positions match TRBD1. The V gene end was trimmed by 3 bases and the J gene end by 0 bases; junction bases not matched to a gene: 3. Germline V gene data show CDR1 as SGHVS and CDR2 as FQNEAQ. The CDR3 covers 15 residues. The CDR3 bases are TGTGCCAGCAGCTTGCGGGACAGGCTGAACACTGAAGCTTTCTTT. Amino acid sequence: CASSLRDRLNTEAFF.

CDR3 residues: CASSFPLKQETQYF. In DNA form, the CDR3 reads TGTGCCAGCAGCTTCCCACTGAAACAAGAGACCCAGTACTTC. This chain links TRBV5-7 with TRBJ2-5; D gene uncertain. TRBV5-7 is an open reading frame, and its role is uncertain. Between the trimmed V and J ends, which lost 2 bases and 2 bases, there was a span of 10 bases. The CDR3 runs to 14 residues.

CDR3 in DNA: TGTGCTAGTGGTTTGGAAATCGAGACGGACAGTCCGAACTATGGCTACACCTTC. Translation: CASGLEIETDSPNYGYTF. V and J are TRBV12-5 and TRBJ1-2, with D tentatively TRBD1 (6 bases). The V end was cut by 1 base, the J end by 2 bases, with 20 bases between. Per the germline V gene, CDR1 is LGHNT and CDR2 is FRNRAP. This CDR3 is built from 18 residues.

The CDR3 nucleotides are TGTGCCAGCACCGGACTAGCTTTCAATGAGCAGTTCTTC. It codes for CASTGLAFNEQFF. The chain joins TRBV21-1 to TRBJ2-1; the table calls TRBD2, which could not be checked here. TRBV21-1 is annotated as a pseudogene. This CDR3 contains 13 residues.

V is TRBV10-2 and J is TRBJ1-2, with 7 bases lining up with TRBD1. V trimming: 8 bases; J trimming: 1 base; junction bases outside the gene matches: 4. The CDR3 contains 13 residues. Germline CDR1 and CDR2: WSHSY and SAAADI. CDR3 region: CASRDSRNYGYTF. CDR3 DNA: TGCGCCAGCCGGGACAGCCGTAACTATGGCTACACCTTC.

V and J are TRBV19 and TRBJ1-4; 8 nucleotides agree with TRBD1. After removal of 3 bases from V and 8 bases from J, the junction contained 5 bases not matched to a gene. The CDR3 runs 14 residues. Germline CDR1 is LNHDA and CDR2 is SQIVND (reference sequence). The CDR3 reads CASSMTGTGEKLFF. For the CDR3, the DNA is TGTGCCAGTAGTATGACAGGGACAGGCGAAAAACTGTTTTTT.

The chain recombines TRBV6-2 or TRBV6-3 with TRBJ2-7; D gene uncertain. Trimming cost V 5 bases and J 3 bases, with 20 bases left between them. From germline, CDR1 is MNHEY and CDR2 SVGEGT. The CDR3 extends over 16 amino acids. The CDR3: CASSQWSYPTLYEQYF. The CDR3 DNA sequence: TGTGCCAGCAGTCAATGGAGTTATCCCACGCTCTACGAGCAGTACTTC.

CDR3 sequence reads: CASGTGGLAVNTQYF. The CDR3 nucleotides are TGTGCTAGTGGAACGGGGGGGCTAGCGGTAAATACGCAGTATTTT. The genes are TRBV12-5 and TRBJ2-3; 8 nucleotides match TRBD2. The CDR3 has 15 amino acids. Germline CDR1 LGHNT, CDR2 FRNRAP. V dropped 6 bases and J dropped 7; count of bases not matched to a gene: 12.

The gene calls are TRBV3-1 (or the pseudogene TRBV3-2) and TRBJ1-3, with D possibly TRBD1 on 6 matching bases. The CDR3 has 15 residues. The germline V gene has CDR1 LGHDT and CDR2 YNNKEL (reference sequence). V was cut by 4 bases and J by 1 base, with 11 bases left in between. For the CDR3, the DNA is TGTGCCAGCAGCCGAACGGGGACATCTGGAAACACCATATATTTT. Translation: CASSRTGTSGNTIYF.